The subject of this entry is one T cell receptor beta chain. Its antigen is undetermined. The table came from immunoSEQ multiplex PCR; TCRdb's copy has only in-frame clones and leaves some out. The top ten clones hold about 2.4% of a sample with about 83,000 clones, 83% of them seen once. This specimen belongs to a study of radiation and T cells in renal cell carcinoma. Time point described: blood 4 weeks post-SBRT, at nephrectomy. Treatment noted: 15 Gy SBRT to primary tumor, nephrectomy 4 weeks later. Nephrectomy followed 15 Gy stereotactic body radiation by 4 weeks. The patient's renal cell carcinoma had clear cell pathology. General observations from the study: Baseline intratumoral clonotype presence is unknown without pretreatment biopsies. From baseline, blood top tumor clonotypes peaked at 2 weeks post-radiation.

The source was blood, collected from a patient whose treatment included radiotherapy and nephrectomy. This receptor was identified in a woman aged 60 to 75 with renal cell carcinoma.

CDR3 sequence reads: CASRNEGANTIYF. The CDR3 coding sequence is TGCGCCAGCAGAAATGAAGGTGCGAACACCATATATTTT. The chain recombines TRBV5-1 with TRBJ1-3; D gene ambiguous. This CDR3 has 13 amino acids. The V and J ends lost 5 bases and 7 bases respectively, with 13 bases between them. CDR1 is SGHRS, CDR2 YFSETQ, per germline.